Each of the 9 T cell receptor beta chains below was sequenced from the same sample in a study of cytomegalovirus exposure and HLA in healthy donors. Researchers ran the PCR with 60 Vbeta and 13 Jbeta primers. This table comes from immunoSEQ multiplex PCR, and its TCRdb copy is limited to in-frame clones, with some not included. The data contain under 300,000 clones, 70% to 90% of them singletons. Specimen: PBMCs. The receptors derive from a woman aged 55 to 70 in good health and CMV-seropositive.

The chain joins TRBV4-1 to TRBJ2-1; 8 nucleotides align to TRBD1. V was pared by 0 bases and J by 10 bases, with 5 bases of the junction left unmatched. This CDR3 has 14 amino acids. CDR1 is MGHRA, CDR2 YSYEKL, per germline. CDR3 DNA: TGCGCCAGCAGCCAAGAGGGCAGGGGGCGAGAGCAGTTCTTC. This translates into CASSQEGRGREQFF.

The chain combines TRBV6-5 with TRBJ1-5; D might be TRBD1 (5 bases). Looked up from germline, CDR1 is MNHEY and CDR2 is SVGAGI. V lost 2 bases and J 7 bases, leaving 12 bases between the germline ends. CDR3 length: 14 amino acids. The DNA for the CDR3 is TGTGCCAGCAGTTACCGGGGGGGGAACCAGCCCCAGCATTTT. Protein sequence: CASSYRGGNQPQHF.

The rearrangement links TRBV2 to TRBJ1-5; 9 positions agree with TRBD1. The germline CDR1 and CDR2 sequences are SNHLY and FYNNEI. The CDR3 runs to 15 residues. Trimming took 5 bases from V and 2 from J; bases not matched to a gene: 4. CDR3 in DNA: TGTGCCAGCAGTTCCCGGACAGGGGGCAATCAGCCCCAGCATTTT. This sequence encodes CASSSRTGGNQPQHF.

The chain carries TRBV5-1 and TRBJ1-3, with D possibly matching TRBD1 (5 bases). Germline values: CDR1 SGHRS, CDR2 YFSETQ. V lost 4 bases to trimming and J lost 0 bases, with 14 bases between them. This CDR3 has 16 amino acids. The DNA for the CDR3 is TGCGCCAGCAGCCTCTTAGCGGGGCACTCTGGAAACACCATATATTTT. The encoded protein is CASSLLAGHSGNTIYF.

The V gene is TRBV10-2, the J gene TRBJ1-2; possible D gene TRBD1, 5 bases. Germline V gives CDR1 WSHSY, CDR2 SAAADI. V lost 5 bases and J 5 bases, leaving 15 bases between the germline ends. CDR3 size: 14 residues. The CDR3 coding sequence is TGCGCCAGCAGTAGGGACTCTCGTTTATATGGCTACACCTTC. It specifies CASSRDSRLYGYTF.

This chain links TRBV4-1 with TRBJ2-4; unclear D gene. V lost 1 base and J lost 0, with 7 bases in between. The CDR3 spans 15 residues. Germline CDR1 and CDR2: MGHRA and YSYEKL. The CDR3 nucleotides read TGCGCCAGCAGCCAAGTCCAGGTAGCCAAAAACATTCAGTACTTC. Translating gives CASSQVQVAKNIQYF.

The genes are TRBV5-4 and TRBJ2-3; D remains unclear. Between the trimmed V and J ends, which lost 0 bases and 8 bases, there was a span of 10 bases. This CDR3 has 13 amino acids. Germline CDR1 reads SGHNT; CDR2 reads YYREEE (reference sequence). In DNA, the CDR3 is TGTGCCAGCAGCTTGGTGTCAGTTGGTACGCAGTATTTT. Protein sequence: CASSLVSVGTQYF.

Of note for this clone: A read error may produce the germline difference seen at one junction end. The CDR3 DNA follows: TGTGCCGTCAGTGAGTCGATTTCGGGAGTTAGGGCAACTAATGAAAAACTGTTTTTT. Its translation is CAVSESISGVRATNEKLFF. The V call is TRBV10-3, the J call TRBJ1-4; D is ambiguous. The length of the CDR3 is 19 residues. Per the germline V gene, CDR1 is ENHRY and CDR2 is SYGVKD.

The chain employs TRBV25-1 and TRBJ1-3; weak D call: TRBD1 (6 bases). This CDR3 region has 12 residues. Germline CDR1 and CDR2: MGHDK and SYGVNS. CDR3 residues: CVLYRDGNTIYF. CDR3 DNA sequence: TGTGTCCTATACAGGGATGGAAACACCATATATTTT.